Listed below are T cell receptor beta chains from one sample, sequenced in a study of blood T cell repertoires in COVID-19. TCRdb's table, derived via immunoSEQ multiplex PCR, lists solely in-frame clones and lacks some. Found here are roughly 250,000 clones, about 87% of them singletons; the top ten hold 8.6%. Sequencing used peripheral blood. The receptors here all came from a human donor in a cohort sampled during active COVID-19. CDR3s include the opening cysteine and the closing phenylalanine or tryptophan.

TRBV15,TRBJ2-3,CATSRDITDTDTQYF
TRBV7-2,TRBJ1-6,CASRSTGVASPLHF
TRBV5-1,TRBJ2-5,CASSTIREASQETQYF
TRBV25-1,TRBJ2-7,CASSEGAEQYF
TRBV10-3,TRBJ2-3,CAISEGGAGPDTQYF
TRBV7-9,TRBJ2-1,CASSPLTLAGDDNEQFF
TRBV30,TRBJ1-2,CAWSSQGALGGGDGYTF
TRBV2,TRBJ1-6,CASWGGTYNSPLHF
TRBV6-5,TRBJ1-2,CASSYSYSPTEGYTF
TRBV19,TRBJ1-1,CASSNSGGVNTEAFF
TRBV6-5,TRBJ2-2,CASSYSRVGTGELFF
TRBV19,TRBJ2-2,CASRGQGTGELFF
TRBV19,TRBJ1-5,CASIPRGRRGNQPQHF
TRBV18,TRBJ2-7,CASSADYEQYF
TRBV19,TRBJ1-2,CASSITRGYLGYTF
TRBV6-5,TRBJ1-2,CASYPPRAGKSGYTF
TRBV11-2,TRBJ2-5,CASSLGQGPLQQETQYF
TRBV6-5,TRBJ2-1,CASSPSGPFHEQFF
TRBV9,TRBJ1-2,CASSVGWGQVYTF
TRBV5-1,TRBJ2-2,CASSPGSTGELFF
TRBV3-1/TRBV3-2,TRBJ2-2,CASSQDWRGNTGELFF
TRBV6-6,TRBJ2-5,CASSYSAVQETQYF
TRBV29-1,TRBJ2-3,CSVGGRTTDTQYF
TRBV10-3,TRBJ1-5,CAISTGGYNQPQHF
TRBV5-8,TRBJ1-2,CASSLGGQGIYGYTF
TRBV5-6,TRBJ2-7,CASSFVTGATSYEQYF
TRBV5-1,TRBJ1-4,CASSFGRSNEKLFF
TRBV5-1,TRBJ2-2,CASSRGQGNTGELFF
TRBV6-5,TRBJ1-1,CASRPAGGADAFF